One sample yielded the 20 T cell receptor beta chains listed below, sequenced in a study of cytomegalovirus exposure and HLA in healthy donors. The PCR made use of 60 Vbeta and 13 Jbeta primers. Here immunoSEQ multiplex PCR was the method, and the copy in TCRdb shows in-frame clones only, minus some. The profile shows 150,000 to 200,000 clones, around 80% of them singletons. Sequencing was carried out using PBMCs. These receptors all come from a girl under 18 in good health and CMV-seropositive.

The rearrangement uses TRBV30 and TRBJ1-5, with 7 bases lining up with TRBD1. This CDR3 has 14 residues. The V gene end was trimmed by 1 base and the J gene end by 5 bases; junction bases not matched to a gene: 5. Germline V CDR1 and CDR2: GTSNPN, SVGIG (reference sequence). The CDR3 is CAWSAGTVDQPQHF. Written as DNA, the CDR3 is TGTGCCTGGAGTGCGGGGACAGTAGATCAGCCCCAGCATTTT.

This clone was recorded only once. Written as DNA, the CDR3 is TGCGCCAGCAGGGCGGCGGGAACCTACGAGCAGTACTTC. Protein sequence: CASRAAGTYEQYF. This chain joins TRBV4-1 and TRBJ2-7; D is possibly TRBD2 (6 bases). Between the trimmed V and J ends, which lost 6 bases and 2 bases, there was a span of 11 bases. The V gene's germline CDR1 is MGHRA and CDR2 YSYEKL. The CDR3 contains 13 residues.

V and J are TRBV30 and TRBJ2-7; TRBD2 matches at 8 bases. CDR1 is GTSNPN and CDR2 is SVGIG in the germline V gene (reference sequence). Losses at the gene ends were 1 base for V and 0 bases for J; bases not matched to a gene: 11. The CDR3 spans 17 residues. Here the CDR3 reads CAWSAKGGRPSSYEQYF. The CDR3, as DNA: TGTGCCTGGAGTGCTAAAGGCGGGAGGCCAAGCTCCTACGAGCAGTACTTC.

V usage is TRBV2 and J usage is TRBJ1-1, with D possibly TRBD1 on 6 matching bases. Deletions cut 10 bases from V and 0 bases from J, with 12 bases between. Germline V gene lookup returns CDR1 SNHLY and CDR2 FYNNEI. The CDR3 spans 13 residues. DNA for the CDR3: TGTGCCACCAACAGGGAGATGAACACTGAAGCTTTCTTT. Its translation: CATNREMNTEAFF. Drawing the rest from reference TRBV2 and TRBJ1-1, the complete variable domain is EPEVTQTPSHQVTQMGQEVILRCVPISNHLYFYWYRQILGQKVEFLVSFYNNEISEKSEIFDDQFSVERPDGSNFTLKIRSTKLEDSAMYFCATNREMNTEAFFGQGTRLTVV.

The V call is TRBV5-6, the J call TRBJ2-2, with 15 bases fitting TRBD2. The length of the CDR3 is 17 residues. V gave up 4 bases and J gave up 5 bases; unmatched junction bases: 6. Germline CDR1 SGHDT, CDR2 YYEEEE. The CDR3 DNA reads TGTGCCAGCAGCCACGGACTAGCGGGAGGGTATACCGGGGAGCTGTTTTTT. The encoded protein is CASSHGLAGGYTGELFF. Supplemented by reference TRBV5-6 and TRBJ2-2, the full variable domain reads DAGVTQSPTHLIKTRGQQVTLRCSPKSGHDTVSWYQQALGQGPQFIFQYYEEEERQRGNFPDRFSGHQFPNYSSELNVNALLLGDSALYLCASSHGLAGGYTGELFFGEGSRLTVL.

V is TRBV4-1 and J is TRBJ1-1, with TRBD1 identical over 9 bases. Germline CDR1 and CDR2: MGHRA and YSYEKL. This CDR3 has 15 residues. V was pared by 4 bases and J by 6 bases, with 9 bases of the junction left unmatched. The CDR3 sequence is CASSLRTGVWAEAFF. In DNA form, the CDR3 reads TGCGCCAGCAGCCTCCGGACAGGGGTATGGGCTGAAGCTTTCTTT.

A few counts support this clone. This rearrangement joins TRBV27 to TRBJ2-3, with 11 bases matching TRBD2. V shed 2 bases, J shed 0 bases, and the junction held 16 bases outside the gene matches. This CDR3 is built from 21 residues. Germline CDR1 is MNHEY and CDR2 is SMNVEV (reference sequence). The CDR3 here is CASSLLSPGTSGVISTDTQYF. The CDR3 nucleotides are TGTGCCAGCAGTTTACTCTCCCCTGGGACTAGCGGCGTAATTAGCACAGATACGCAGTATTTT.

The rearrangement joins TRBV28 to TRBJ2-6, with D possibly TRBD1 on 6 matching bases. Germline assignment: CDR1 MDHEN and CDR2 SYDVKM. With 2 bases removed from V and 2 bases from J, the gap between germline ends came to 7 bases. This CDR3 contains 15 residues. CDR3 bases: TGTGCCAGCAGTTTAGGGGGCACTGGGGCCAACGTCCTGACTTTC. Residues: CASSLGGTGANVLTF.

The chain joins TRBV5-4 to TRBJ2-1; unclear D gene. Germline loops: CDR1 SGHNT, CDR2 YYREEE (reference sequence). The CDR3 sequence is 13 residues long. Trimming took 0 bases from V and 5 from J, leaving 6 bases between them. As DNA, the CDR3 is TGTGCCAGCAGCTTGGACTTTGACAATGAGCAGTTCTTC. This translates into CASSLDFDNEQFF.

The V gene is TRBV11-2, the J gene TRBJ2-2; 7 bases are a match to TRBD1. Trimming cost V 5 bases and J 5 bases; bases outside gene matches: 8. Germline values: CDR1 SGHAT, CDR2 FQNNGV. The CDR3 has 15 residues. The CDR3 bases are TGTGCCAGCAGCCGGACAGGCCAGGGGACCGGGGAGCTGTTTTTT. This codes for CASSRTGQGTGELFF. Using reference TRBV11-2 and TRBJ2-2 for the parts outside the CDR3, the full variable domain is EAGVAQSPRYKIIEKRQSVAFWCNPISGHATLYWYQQILGQGPKLLIQFQNNGVVDDSQLPKDRFSAERLKGVDSTLKIQPAKLEDSAVYLCASSRTGQGTGELFFGEGSRLTVL.

The gene calls are TRBV6-1 and TRBJ1-1; D is unresolved. The CDR3 loop spans 17 amino acids. The germline V gene encodes CDR1 MNHNS and CDR2 SASEGT. The V end was cut by 3 bases, the J end by 4 bases, with 21 bases between. The CDR3 DNA reads TGTGCCAGCAGTGATGAGGTACTGCACCTGGTGGCCACTGAAGCTTTCTTT. The encoded protein is CASSDEVLHLVATEAFF.

This clone was counted only a few times. The chain combines TRBV19 with TRBJ2-1; the match to TRBD2 covers 10 bases. With 6 bases clipped from V and 4 bases from J, the junction kept 15 bases outside the gene matches. The germline CDR1 and CDR2 sequences are LNHDA and SQIVND (reference sequence). The length of the CDR3 is 18 residues. The CDR3 DNA sequence: TGTGCCAGTAGCCCCAGTCCTCAGACTAGCGGGTTGTACAATGAGCAGTTCTTC. Amino acid sequence: CASSPSPQTSGLYNEQFF.

The chain joins TRBV19 to TRBJ1-5; 7 bases align to TRBD1. The trim removed 10 bases at V and 4 bases at J, leaving 16 bases unmatched. The CDR3 loop spans 16 amino acids. CDR1 is LNHDA, CDR2 SQIVND, per germline (reference sequence). The CDR3 DNA reads TGTGCCACCAGGGCGGAAGAGGGGGCGATAAATCAGCCCCAGCATTTT. Translation gives CATRAEEGAINQPQHF.

This chain connects TRBV4-1 to TRBJ1-5; 10 positions match TRBD1. There are 15 residues in the CDR3. The V gene end was trimmed by 4 bases and the J gene end by 5 bases; junction bases not matched to a gene: 5. Germline CDR1 and CDR2: MGHRA and YSYEKL. CDR3 DNA: TGCGCCAGCAGCCGATCCGGGACAGGGGATCAGCCCCAGCATTTT. Translated: CASSRSGTGDQPQHF.

The chain is built from TRBV4-2 and TRBJ2-2; TRBD2 is a possible D gene (5 bases). This CDR3 has 17 amino acids. CDR1 and CDR2 from the germline V gene are LGHNA and YNFKEQ. The V and J ends lost 1 base and 0 bases respectively, with 12 bases between them. The chain's CDR3 is CASSQGEEGSNTGELFF. The CDR3 nucleotides read TGTGCCAGCAGCCAAGGAGAAGAGGGCTCGAACACCGGGGAGCTGTTTTTT.

This chain connects TRBV19 to TRBJ1-2; possible D gene TRBD1, 6 bases. CDR1 LNHDA and CDR2 SQIVND come from the germline V gene (reference sequence). This CDR3 spans 13 amino acids. V was pared by 10 bases and J by 2 bases, with 14 bases between. The CDR3 DNA reads as TGTGCCACCAAAGGGACACCCAACTATGGCTACACCTTC. This encodes CATKGTPNYGYTF.

This clone showed up just a few times. The chain is built from TRBV5-4 and TRBJ2-7; D unresolved. V dropped 3 bases and J dropped 4 bases, with 8 bases sitting between them. CDR3 length: 12 amino acids. Germline CDR1 is SGHNT and CDR2 is YYREEE (reference sequence). The CDR3 DNA reads as TGTGCCAGCAGCTCACACCCATACGAGCAGTACTTC. Translated: CASSSHPYEQYF.

The J gene is TRBJ2-6, the V gene TRBV2; 8 positions match TRBD1. The junction had 7 bases not matched to a gene; V was cut back by 6 bases and J by 0 bases. The germline V gene encodes CDR1 SNHLY and CDR2 FYNNEI. This CDR3 is 17 amino acids long. The DNA for the CDR3 is TGTGCCAGCAGCCGCGGGACAGGCCTCTCTGGGGCCAACGTCCTGACTTTC. Translating gives CASSRGTGLSGANVLTF.

This clone was counted once. The rearrangement joins TRBV6-5 to TRBJ2-1, with D perhaps TRBD2 (6 bases). Trimming took 7 bases from V and 3 from J, leaving 13 bases between them. The CDR3 runs to 14 residues. Looked up from germline, CDR1 is MNHEY and CDR2 is SVGAGI. The CDR3 loop is CASTPGGDYNEQFF. Here the CDR3 DNA reads TGTGCCAGCACCCCGGGCGGGGACTACAATGAGCAGTTCTTC.

The chain joins TRBV7-3 to TRBJ2-1; D may be TRBD2 (6 bases). Trimming took off 4 bases at V and 4 bases at J, with 11 bases between the two ends. This CDR3 is 14 amino acids long. The germline CDR1 and CDR2 sequences are SGHTA and FQGTGA. CDR3 amino acids: CASSSLARYNEQFF. CDR3 DNA sequence: TGTGCCAGCAGCTCGCTAGCGAGATACAATGAGCAGTTCTTC.